The next 28 T cell receptor beta chains were all read from a single sample in a study of blood T cells in healthy people across ages. A second roughly 7 to 12 cycle PCR used barcoded and J-beta primers. MiXCR, run by TCRdb on the 5' RACE reads, gives a single entry per CDR3 protein. The sample carries 1 million or so distinct CDR3 sequences, around 43% recorded once. Sequencing input: blood. Every receptor here comes from a woman aged 55-75 years in good health.

This chain joins TRBV7-9 and TRBJ2-7; 9 positions agree with TRBD1. The CDR3 totals 15 residues. The germline V gene has CDR1 SEHNR and CDR2 FQNEAQ (reference sequence). Losses at the gene ends were 2 bases for V and 3 bases for J; bases not matched to a gene: 5. The CDR3 spells CASSLPGQGVYEQYF. Written as DNA, the CDR3 is TGTGCCAGCAGCTTACCGGGACAGGGTGTCTACGAGCAGTACTTC.

The chain couples TRBV20-1 to TRBJ2-3, with TRBD2 matching over 7 bases. The CDR3 length is 14 residues. Per germline, CDR1 DFQATT and CDR2 SNEGSKA (reference sequence). V was clipped by 6 bases and J by 1 base; unmatched bases: 7. The CDR3 reads CSAPGAGGTDTQYF. CDR3 DNA sequence: TGCAGTGCCCCCGGGGCGGGAGGCACAGATACGCAGTATTTT.

This clonotype was recorded at least ten times. V gene TRBV10-3 combines with J gene TRBJ2-3, with D tentatively TRBD2 (7 bases). Looked up from germline, CDR1 is ENHRY and CDR2 is SYGVKD. There are 17 residues in the CDR3. V shed 6 bases and J shed 4 bases, with 23 bases lying between them. The chain's CDR3 is CAIRRGALSRRPDTQYF. In DNA form, the CDR3 reads TGTGCCATCAGACGGGGGGCACTTTCTAGACGGCCAGATACGCAGTATTTT.

The chain carries TRBV7-6 and TRBJ2-5; D tentatively reads TRBD1 or TRBD2 (5 bases each). The J call is in doubt because the DNA end fits TRBJ2-7 better. This CDR3 contains 15 residues. From germline, CDR1 is SGHVS and CDR2 FNYEAQ. CDR3 sequence (DNA): TGTGCCAGCAGCTTATACAAGGGACCCTCCTACGAGCAGTACTTC. It encodes CASSLYKGPSYEQYF.

The rearrangement joins TRBV6-5 to TRBJ2-2; the D gene is possibly TRBD2 (5 bases). Trimming left V 0 bases short and J 7 bases short, with 12 bases between. In germline, CDR1 is MNHEY, CDR2 SVGAGI. This CDR3 contains 15 residues. CDR3 protein: CASSYSSSTSGELFF. The CDR3, as DNA: TGTGCCAGCAGTTACTCCTCTAGCACAAGCGGGGAGCTGTTTTTT.

This clonotype came up a few times. This rearrangement joins TRBV20-1 to TRBJ2-7; 7 positions agree with TRBD2. This CDR3 comprises 14 residues. CDR1 and CDR2 from the germline V gene are DFQATT and SNEGSKA (reference sequence). Trimming took 5 bases from V and 4 from J; bases not matched to a gene: 11. CDR3 in DNA: TGCAGTGCTGTTTGGCGGGACGGGGGGTACGAGCAGTACTTC. This gives the protein CSAVWRDGGYEQYF.

This clonotype showed up just a few times. This chain links TRBV6-6 with TRBJ2-1, with D hard to call. CDR3 length: 13 residues. The germline gives CDR1 MNHNY, CDR2 SVGAGI (reference sequence). Trimming shortened V by 2 bases and J by 4 bases, and 6 bases separated the two germline ends. The CDR3, as DNA: TGTGCCAGCAGTTACGACGGGTACAATGAGCAGTTCTTC. Translating it yields CASSYDGYNEQFF.

J is TRBJ2-5 and V is TRBV20-1; TRBD2 matches 13 bases. The CDR3 runs 15 residues. Germline V gene sequence: CDR1 DFQATT, CDR2 SNEGSKA (reference sequence). V gave up 3 bases and J gave up 11 bases; unmatched junction bases: 12. The CDR3 reads CSASGLAGARGEQYF. CDR3 in DNA: TGCAGTGCTAGTGGACTAGCGGGAGCGAGGGGGGAGCAGTACTTC.

The sample holds one count of this clonotype. The chain recombines TRBV7-3 with TRBJ2-5; weak D call: TRBD2 (5 bases). This CDR3 has 15 amino acids. The germline V and J ends were trimmed by 5 bases and 11 bases, with 24 bases remaining between them. The germline V gene has CDR1 SGHTA and CDR2 FQGTGA. CDR3 region: CASSPRLAGSDEQYF. CDR3 sequence (DNA): TGTGCCAGCAGCCCCCGGCTAGCTGGGTCCGATGAGCAGTACTTC.

J is TRBJ2-3 and V is TRBV6-1; TRBD2 might be the D (5 bases). Germline V gives CDR1 MNHNS, CDR2 SASEGT. Trimming shortened V by 6 bases and J by 6 bases, and 16 bases separated the two germline ends. This CDR3 is 14 amino acids long. CDR3 in amino acids: CASRPAPLVDTQYF. CDR3 sequence (DNA): TGTGCCAGCAGACCCGCCCCACTAGTCGATACGCAGTATTTT.

Ten or more counts support this clonotype. This chain links TRBV9 with TRBJ2-1, with no clear D. There are 14 residues in the CDR3. From germline, CDR1 is SGDLS and CDR2 YYNGEE. Trimming left V 3 bases short and J 6 bases short, with 13 bases between. CDR3 loop: CASSAQPDFNEQFF. In DNA form, the CDR3 reads TGTGCCAGCAGCGCGCAACCAGACTTCAATGAGCAGTTCTTC.

This chain connects TRBV5-1 to TRBJ2-1, with 8 bases aligning to TRBD1. The CDR3 has 16 residues. Germline CDR1 and CDR2: SGHRS and YFSETQ. The ends lost 4 bases at V and 5 bases at J; junction bases unmatched: 11. The CDR3 here is CASSAGQGRIHNEQFF. The CDR3 DNA follows: TGCGCCAGCAGCGCCGGACAGGGCCGCATCCACAATGAGCAGTTCTTC.

The rearrangement uses TRBV27 and TRBJ2-7, with 8 bases that match TRBD2. The CDR3 runs to 15 residues. With 2 bases clipped from V and 4 bases from J, the junction kept 7 bases outside the gene matches. Looked up from germline, CDR1 is MNHEY and CDR2 is SMNVEV (reference sequence). CDR3 DNA sequence: TGTGCCAGCAGTTTAAGGTCGGGACTAGTGTACGAGCAGTACTTC. Translated: CASSLRSGLVYEQYF.

For this clonotype: The junction does not match germline at one end; this may be a read error. V usage is TRBV11-2 and J usage is TRBJ2-3; D gene uncertain. Germline V gene sequence: CDR1 SGHAT, CDR2 FQNNGV. The CDR3 length is 13 residues. The CDR3 reads CASSRTGTDAQYF. In DNA, the CDR3 is TGTGCCAGCAGCCGCACTGGCACAGATGCGCAGTATTTT. The variable domain in full, with the rest retrieved from reference TRBV11-2 and TRBJ2-3, is EAGVAQSPRYKIIEKRQSVAFWCNPISGHATLYWYQQILGQGPKLLIQFQNNGVVDDSQLPKDRFSAERLKGVDSTLKIQPAKLEDSAVYLCASSRTGTDAQYFGPGTRLTVL.

This clonotype was recorded at least ten times. This rearrangement joins TRBV5-1 to TRBJ2-3, with 11 nucleotides matching TRBD2. CDR3 length: 16 residues. Germline V gene data show CDR1 as SGHRS and CDR2 as YFSETQ. Unmatched junction bases numbered 7, after V lost 0 bases and J lost 7 bases. CDR3: CASSLGGLADSHTQYF. CDR3 nucleotide sequence: TGCGCCAGCAGCTTGGGGGGACTAGCGGATTCACATACGCAGTATTTT.

This clonotype came up many times. V gene TRBV6-5 combines with J gene TRBJ2-7, with a weak D call TRBD2 (6 bases). Germline CDR1 is MNHEY and CDR2 is SVGAGI. Between the trimmed V and J ends, which lost 2 bases and 1 base, there was a span of 9 bases. This CDR3 spans 14 amino acids. Written as DNA, the CDR3 is TGTGCCAGCAGTTACGGGGGAGGTTCCTACGAGCAGTACTTC. It translates to CASSYGGGSYEQYF.

The chain carries TRBV6-1 and TRBJ1-1; weak D call: TRBD1 (5 bases). Germline-derived CDR1 and CDR2 are MNHNS and SASEGT. The CDR3 runs to 12 residues. Trimming stripped 7 bases from V and 8 bases from J, with 14 bases between. The CDR3 here is CASMAGRTEAFF. The CDR3 DNA is TGTGCCAGCATGGCAGGGCGTACCGAAGCTTTCTTT.

The chain is built from TRBV28 and TRBJ2-7; a weak D match, TRBD1 (6 bases). Per the germline V gene, CDR1 is MDHEN and CDR2 is SYDVKM. The CDR3 is 15 residues long. The V gene lost 3 bases and the J gene lost 5 bases, with 17 bases spanning the gap. DNA of the CDR3: TGTGCCAGCAGTTTCCTTATGGGACATCCCGACGAGCAGTACTTC. Amino acid sequence: CASSFLMGHPDEQYF.

The J gene is TRBJ2-2, the V gene TRBV6-6; TRBD1 or TRBD2 may be the D gene (5 bases each). Germline CDR1 is MNHNY and CDR2 is SVGAGI (reference sequence). The CDR3 has 16 residues. V was shortened by 0 bases and J by 3 bases, with 11 bases between the two germline ends. CDR3 sequence (DNA): TGTGCCAGCAGTTACTCGTTGTGGGGGTACACCGGGGAGCTGTTTTTT. This gives the protein CASSYSLWGYTGELFF.

With regard to this clonotype: At one of its ends the junction is not consistent with the germline gene, which may arise from a read error. This chain connects TRBV7-2 to TRBJ2-7, with 7 bases fitting TRBD1. The CDR3 spans 13 residues. Germline V CDR1 and CDR2: SGHTA, FQGNSA. CDR3 bases: TGTGCCAGCAGCTTAGTTTTCGGGGACAGAGGTCACTTC. It encodes CASSLVFGDRGHF.

The chain recombines TRBV29-1 with TRBJ1-2; D uncertain. V lost 6 bases, J lost 1 base, and 15 bases lay in between. From germline, CDR1 is SQVTM and CDR2 ANQGSEA. The CDR3 totals 14 residues. The CDR3 sequence is CSVRDRNYNYGYTF. The CDR3, as DNA: TGCAGCGTACGGGATAGGAACTATAACTATGGCTACACCTTC.

The chain joins TRBV18 to TRBJ2-4; 8 bases are a match to TRBD2. Germline CDR1 reads KGHSH; CDR2 reads LQKENI. CDR3 length: 19 residues. The J segment lost 0 bases and the V segment lost 3 bases, leaving 13 bases of the junction unmatched. This CDR3 is CASSPSGGRLDGAKNIQYF. The CDR3 DNA follows: TGTGCCAGCTCACCTTCGGGCGGGAGGCTAGACGGAGCCAAAAACATTCAGTACTTC.

As to this clonotype: At one end, the junction sequence differs from germline, possibly due to a read error. The rearrangement uses TRBV4-1 and TRBJ2-7; 9 bases line up with TRBD2. The CDR3 totals 14 residues. The germline gives CDR1 MGHRA, CDR2 YSYEKL. Here the CDR3 reads CASGLTSGSHEQYF. The CDR3 DNA is TGCGCCAGCGGCCTGACTAGCGGCTCCCACGAGCAGTACTTC.

This clonotype was observed many times. V is TRBV20-1 and J is TRBJ1-1; 9 bases line up with TRBD1. Germline CDR1 DFQATT, CDR2 SNEGSKA (reference sequence). Trimming cost V 0 bases and J 5 bases; bases outside gene matches: 7. The CDR3 loop spans 15 amino acids. CDR3: CSARDFDRGGTEAFF. The CDR3 DNA reads as TGCAGTGCTAGAGATTTCGACAGGGGGGGGACTGAAGCTTTCTTT.

The rearrangement joins TRBV11-2 to TRBJ2-1; 15 bases agree with TRBD2. Per germline, CDR1 SGHAT and CDR2 FQNNGV. This CDR3 is built from 17 residues. With V trimmed by 4 bases and J by 4 bases, 5 bases remained unmatched. The CDR3 nucleotides read TGTGCCAGCAGCTCCTTAGGACTAGCGGGAGGGTACAATGAGCAGTTCTTC. This sequence encodes CASSSLGLAGGYNEQFF.

This clonotype was detected only a few times. The CDR3 DNA reads as TGCAGTGCTAGCCCAGCCGGCTTCAATCAGCCCCAGCATTTT. Translating it yields CSASPAGFNQPQHF. The chain has TRBV20-1 and TRBJ1-5; D unresolved. Trimming pared 3 bases from V and 3 bases from J, leaving 12 bases between. CDR1 and CDR2 from the germline V gene are DFQATT and SNEGSKA (reference sequence). The CDR3 is made up of 14 amino acids.

In its sample, this clonotype was seen a few times. The chain recombines TRBV9 with TRBJ2-5; D gene uncertain. The CDR3 is made up of 14 amino acids. V was cut by 1 base and J by 1 base, with 8 bases left in between. From germline, CDR1 is SGDLS and CDR2 YYNGEE. CDR3: CASSVRSAQETQYF. CDR3 DNA sequence: TGTGCCAGCAGCGTAAGGTCAGCCCAAGAGACCCAGTACTTC.

This clonotype was seen a few times. The rearrangement links TRBV11-2 to TRBJ2-7; 8 bases align to TRBD1. Trimming cost V 3 bases and J 3 bases; bases outside gene matches: 4. The CDR3 consists of 14 residues. Germline V gene data show CDR1 as SGHAT and CDR2 as FQNNGV. This chain's CDR3 is CASSFLQGGYEQYF. CDR3 in DNA: TGTGCCAGCAGCTTTTTACAGGGGGGCTACGAGCAGTACTTC. The entire variable domain, with the rest obtained from reference TRBV11-2 and TRBJ2-7, is as follows: EAGVAQSPRYKIIEKRQSVAFWCNPISGHATLYWYQQILGQGPKLLIQFQNNGVVDDSQLPKDRFSAERLKGVDSTLKIQPAKLEDSAVYLCASSFLQGGYEQYFGPGTRLTVT.